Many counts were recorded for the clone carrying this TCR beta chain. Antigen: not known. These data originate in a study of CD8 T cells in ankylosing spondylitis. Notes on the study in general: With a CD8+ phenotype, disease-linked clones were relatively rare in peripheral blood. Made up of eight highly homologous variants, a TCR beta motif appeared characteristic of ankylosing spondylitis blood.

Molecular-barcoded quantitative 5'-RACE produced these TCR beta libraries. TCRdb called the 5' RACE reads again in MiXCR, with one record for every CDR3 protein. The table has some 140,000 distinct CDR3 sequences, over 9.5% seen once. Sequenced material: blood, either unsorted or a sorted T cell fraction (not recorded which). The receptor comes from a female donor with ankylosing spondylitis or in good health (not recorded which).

The CDR3 DNA is TGTGCCAGCAGTTATGGCGGACCAGATACGCAGTATTTT. It is translated as CASSYGGPDTQYF. This sequence joins TRBV12-3 or TRBV12-4 and TRBJ2-3; no reliable D call. V was clipped by 4 bases and J by 4 bases, with 9 bases between them. The length of the CDR3 is 13 residues.